The source of this T cell receptor beta chain is a study of cytomegalovirus exposure and HLA in healthy donors. This clone has just a few counts. The germline V gene has CDR1 SQVTM and CDR2 ANQGSEA. V gave up 4 bases and J gave up 8 bases, with 12 bases separating them. This CDR3 spans 12 amino acids. The PCR made use of 60 Vbeta and 13 Jbeta primers. Assay: immunoSEQ multiplex PCR; the TCRdb copy retains only in-frame clones and omits some. Of 150,000 to 200,000 clones detected, 75% to 80% appear once; the ten largest clones hold under 8%. Sequencing used PBMCs. The J gene is TRBJ2-1, the V gene TRBV29-1; possible D gene TRBD2, 7 bases. This clonotype was obtained from a man between 40 and 49 years old in good health and CMV-seropositive. CDR3 residues: CSVVGGGHEQFF. The DNA for the CDR3 is TGCAGCGTTGTTGGGGGGGGCCATGAGCAGTTCTTC.